Below are 29 T cell receptor beta chains sequenced from a single sample in a study of T cell responses to AZD1222 COVID-19 vaccine. The table came from immunoSEQ multiplex PCR; TCRdb's copy has only in-frame clones and leaves some out. The table records approximately 100,000 clones, roughly 92% of them present only once. Sequenced material: peripheral blood, taken on day 0 of AZD1222 vaccination. These receptors came from an adult in good health.

The V gene is TRBV11-2, the J gene TRBJ2-5; D ambiguous. Trimming took 3 bases from V and 5 from J, leaving 10 bases between them. In germline, CDR1 is SGHAT, CDR2 FQNNGV. The CDR3 is 13 amino acids. The CDR3 DNA reads as TGTGCCAGCAGCTTTTCCAGGTCGGAGACCCAGTACTTC. Its translation is CASSFSRSETQYF.

The chain recombines TRBV5-5 with TRBJ2-1; 9 nucleotides align to TRBD1. Per germline, CDR1 SGHKS and CDR2 YYEKEE (reference sequence). V lost 0 bases, J lost 5 bases, and 3 bases stayed unmatched. CDR3 length: 15 amino acids. The CDR3 DNA sequence: TGTGCCAGCAGCTTGGTAGGGACAGGGAACAATGAGCAGTTCTTC. Protein: CASSLVGTGNNEQFF.

The chain carries TRBV28 and TRBJ1-1; 7 bases map to TRBD1. Looked up from germline, CDR1 is MDHEN and CDR2 is SYDVKM. This CDR3 region has 17 residues. With 3 bases clipped from V and 0 bases from J, the junction kept 10 bases outside the gene matches. CDR3 protein: CASSFRDSVRMNTEAFF. DNA of the CDR3: TGTGCCAGCAGTTTTCGGGACAGCGTACGTATGAACACTGAAGCTTTCTTT.

This clone is a singleton in its sample. This chain links TRBV9 with TRBJ1-1; D might be TRBD1 (5 bases). The V gene's germline CDR1 is SGDLS and CDR2 YYNGEE. Trimming took 4 bases from V and 4 from J, leaving 8 bases between them. The CDR3 loop spans 12 amino acids. Written as DNA, the CDR3 is TGTGCCAGCAGCAAGGGGCGCACTGAAGCTTTCTTT. Translated: CASSKGRTEAFF.

This chain joins TRBV6-5 and TRBJ2-7; TRBD1 aligns across 8 bases. J was trimmed by 6 bases and V by 4 bases; bases with no gene match: 14. Germline V gene lookup returns CDR1 MNHEY and CDR2 SVGAGI. The CDR3 loop spans 16 amino acids. The CDR3 DNA follows: TGTGCCAGCAGTTCCCCACGATTGGACAGGGCGGGCGAGCAGTACTTC. Translating gives CASSSPRLDRAGEQYF.

The chain links TRBV10-2 to TRBJ2-7; D is undetermined. The CDR3 runs to 11 residues. Germline V CDR1 and CDR2: WSHSY, SAAADI. The V end lost 3 bases, the J end lost 9 bases, and 9 bases lay between the germline ends. Here the CDR3 reads CASSDSGWQYF. CDR3 DNA: TGCGCCAGCAGTGACTCAGGATGGCAGTACTTC.

The J gene is TRBJ2-2, the V gene TRBV24-1, with TRBD1 matching 7 bases. CDR3 length: 16 amino acids. V lost 0 bases and J lost 7; bases outside the gene matches: 7. Germline V gene data show CDR1 as KGHDR and CDR2 as SFDVKD. CDR3 protein: CATSDLTTGVGGELFF. The CDR3 DNA follows: TGTGCCACCAGTGATTTGACCACAGGGGTTGGCGGGGAGCTGTTTTTT.

V is TRBV5-4 and J is TRBJ1-2; 12 bases line up with TRBD1. V lost 4 bases to trimming and J lost 5 bases; unmatched junction nucleotides: 9. CDR3 length: 16 amino acids. Looked up from germline, CDR1 is SGHNT and CDR2 is YYREEE (reference sequence). The CDR3 DNA sequence: TGTGCCAGCAGCCCGGGACAGGGGGCGCCCAGATATGGCTACACCTTC. It codes for CASSPGQGAPRYGYTF.

The chain recombines TRBV5-6 with TRBJ2-7; 8 bases align to TRBD1. The CDR3 is 17 amino acids. Trimming took 0 bases from V and 0 from J; bases not matched to a gene: 8. The germline gives CDR1 SGHDT, CDR2 YYEEEE. The CDR3 here is CASSLAGDRSSSYEQYF. The CDR3 DNA reads TGTGCCAGCAGCTTGGCCGGGGACAGGTCCAGCTCCTACGAGCAGTACTTC.

The V call is TRBV27, the J call TRBJ2-7; a possible D gene is TRBD1 (7 bases). In germline, CDR1 is MNHEY, CDR2 SMNVEV (reference sequence). The germline V and J ends were trimmed by 5 bases and 6 bases, with 17 bases remaining between them. The CDR3 extends over 14 amino acids. The CDR3 DNA is TGTGCCAGCAGTATCCTTGGACAGGAGGGCGAGCAGTACTTC. Its translation is CASSILGQEGEQYF.

Of note for this clone: The junction differs from germline at one of its ends, possibly a read error. The J gene is TRBJ2-1, the V gene TRBV4-2, with 8 bases matching TRBD2. This CDR3 contains 16 residues. Germline V gene lookup returns CDR1 LGHNA and CDR2 YNFKEQ. The CDR3 nucleotides are TGTGCCAGCACCCAAAGCGGGGGAACCACCCGCAATGAGCAGTTCTTC. This encodes CASTQSGGTTRNEQFF.

The rearrangement uses TRBV30 and TRBJ2-7; D may be TRBD1 (6 bases). The germline CDR1 and CDR2 sequences are GTSNPN and SVGIG (reference sequence). The V gene lost 8 bases and the J gene lost 3 bases, with 11 bases spanning the gap. The CDR3 contains 11 residues. CDR3 sequence reads: CAIQGGYEQYF. The CDR3 DNA sequence: TGTGCCATACAGGGTGGCTACGAGCAGTACTTC.

This rearrangement joins TRBV28 to TRBJ2-2; TRBD2 matches at 8 bases. The length of the CDR3 is 12 residues. V shed 1 base and J 12 bases; nucleotides not matched to a gene: 1. The germline CDR1 and CDR2 sequences are MDHEN and SYDVKM. This chain's CDR3 is CASSLLAGKLFF. The DNA for the CDR3 is TGTGCCAGCAGTTTATTAGCGGGGAAGCTGTTTTTT.

This clone is a singleton in its sample. The chain carries TRBV7-3 and TRBJ1-2; D is unresolved. V lost 2 bases and J 2 bases, leaving 6 bases between the germline ends. The CDR3 extends over 13 amino acids. CDR1 is SGHTA, CDR2 FQGTGA, per germline. CDR3 amino acids: CASSLGGNYGYTF. CDR3 DNA: TGTGCCAGCAGCTTAGGTGGGAACTATGGCTACACCTTC.

This clone was recorded once. The V call is TRBV9, the J call TRBJ1-2; D call uncertain. The CDR3 is made up of 13 amino acids. V was cut by 4 bases and J by 3 bases, with 10 bases left in between. Germline CDR1 SGDLS, CDR2 YYNGEE. Here the CDR3 DNA reads TGTGCCAGCAGCCCTTTGGTATACTATGGCTACACCTTC. The encoded protein is CASSPLVYYGYTF.

The gene calls are TRBV9 and TRBJ1-1, with no clear D. Germline values: CDR1 SGDLS, CDR2 YYNGEE. The V end was cut by 0 bases, the J end by 1 base, with 10 bases between. The CDR3 covers 15 residues. CDR3 sequence reads: CASSVVLSQNTEAFF. As DNA, the CDR3 is TGTGCCAGCAGCGTAGTGTTGTCACAGAACACTGAAGCTTTCTTT.

This chain connects TRBV27 to TRBJ2-1; D ambiguous. CDR1 and CDR2 from the germline V gene are MNHEY and SMNVEV (reference sequence). V was trimmed by 3 bases and J by 6 bases, leaving 18 bases between them. The CDR3 sequence is 16 residues long. The CDR3 reads CASSFQGLKLGNEQFF. In DNA, the CDR3 is TGTGCCAGCAGTTTCCAAGGGTTGAAGTTGGGCAATGAGCAGTTCTTC.

The chain joins TRBV2 to TRBJ1-1; D remains unclear. V lost 3 bases to trimming and J lost 0 bases, with 8 bases between them. CDR1 SNHLY and CDR2 FYNNEI come from the germline V gene. This CDR3 is built from 14 residues. The CDR3 is CASSDRQLNTEAFF. The CDR3 DNA sequence: TGTGCCAGCAGTGATCGGCAGCTGAACACTGAAGCTTTCTTT. The full variable domain, in which reference TRBV2 and TRBJ1-1 provide the parts outside the CDR3, is EPEVTQTPSHQVTQMGQEVILRCVPISNHLYFYWYRQILGQKVEFLVSFYNNEISEKSEIFDDQFSVERPDGSNFTLKIRSTKLEDSAMYFCASSDRQLNTEAFFGQGTRLTVV.

The gene calls are TRBV11-2 and TRBJ1-3; D is uncertain. The CDR3 runs to 13 residues. V shed 0 bases and J shed 4 bases, with 4 bases lying between them. Germline V gene data show CDR1 as SGHAT and CDR2 as FQNNGV. The CDR3 is CASSLDPGNTIYF. The CDR3 DNA sequence: TGTGCCAGCAGCTTAGATCCGGGAAACACCATATATTTT.

The chain couples TRBV27 to TRBJ1-2, with a weak D call TRBD1 (5 bases). The CDR3 sequence is 14 residues long. CDR1 is MNHEY, CDR2 SMNVEV, per germline (reference sequence). V shed 4 bases and J shed 8 bases, with 17 bases lying between them. For the CDR3, the DNA is TGTGCCAGCAGTTCTGGGACGGGGAATAGGGGCTACACCTTC. Its translation is CASSSGTGNRGYTF.

The CDR3 nucleotides read TGTGCCAGCAGCTTAGCAGGGGGCGATTATGAAAAACTGTTTTTT. Its protein product is CASSLAGGDYEKLFF. The chain uses TRBV2 and TRBJ1-4; 8 bases line up with TRBD1. CDR1 and CDR2 from the germline V gene are SNHLY and FYNNEI. This CDR3 is 15 amino acids long. V dropped 6 bases and J dropped 6; count of bases not matched to a gene: 9.

This chain joins TRBV18 and TRBJ1-1; 12 nucleotides match TRBD1. From germline, CDR1 is KGHSH and CDR2 LQKENI. Trimming removed 7 bases from V and 5 bases from J; junction bases left unmatched: 5. The CDR3 runs 14 residues. CDR3 nucleotide sequence: TGTGCCAGCTACCGGGACAGGGGGCTTACTGAAGCTTTCTTT. Amino acid sequence: CASYRDRGLTEAFF.

V is TRBV7-6 and J is TRBJ2-3; 7 bases fit TRBD2. The ends lost 1 base at V and 2 bases at J; junction bases unmatched: 9. This CDR3 has 17 amino acids. Germline V gives CDR1 SGHVS, CDR2 FNYEAQ. The CDR3 spells CASSLGPAGRSTDTQYF. For the CDR3, the DNA is TGTGCCAGCAGCTTAGGCCCAGCGGGGAGATCCACAGATACGCAGTATTTT.

Only one count was recorded for this clone. The chain combines TRBV28 with TRBJ1-4; maybe TRBD1 (5 bases). CDR1 and CDR2 from the germline V gene are MDHEN and SYDVKM. V lost 2 bases and J 8 bases, leaving 12 bases between the germline ends. The CDR3 is 14 residues long. The CDR3, as DNA: TGTGCCAGCAGTTTAATCACCGAGGGGGAAAAACTGTTTTTT. This encodes CASSLITEGEKLFF.

The chain employs TRBV2 and TRBJ1-4; D is perhaps TRBD1 (5 bases). Trimming shortened V by 8 bases and J by 5 bases, and 15 bases separated the two germline ends. This CDR3 is built from 14 residues. Germline V gene data show CDR1 as SNHLY and CDR2 as FYNNEI. DNA of the CDR3: TGTGCCAGCCTGACCGTCGGGGGGAATGAAAAACTGTTTTTT. Protein sequence: CASLTVGGNEKLFF. Full variable domain (rest looked up from reference TRBV2 and TRBJ1-4): EPEVTQTPSHQVTQMGQEVILRCVPISNHLYFYWYRQILGQKVEFLVSFYNNEISEKSEIFDDQFSVERPDGSNFTLKIRSTKLEDSAMYFCASLTVGGNEKLFFGSGTQLSVL.

V is TRBV6-5 and J is TRBJ2-1; no definite D call. The V end was cut by 0 bases, the J end by 7 bases, with 13 bases between. The CDR3 consists of 15 residues. Per germline, CDR1 MNHEY and CDR2 SVGAGI. The CDR3, as DNA: TGTGCCAGCAGTTACTCGAATCGCCGTGGGAATGAGCAGTTCTTC. Encoded protein: CASSYSNRRGNEQFF.

V gene TRBV5-1 combines with J gene TRBJ2-2; 7 positions agree with TRBD1. Germline lookup yields CDR1 SGHRS and CDR2 YFSETQ. This CDR3 comprises 16 residues. J gave up 0 bases and V 4 bases, and 6 bases lay outside the gene matches. The CDR3 region has the DNA TGCGCCAGCAGCGAAGGGACAGAACCGAACACCGGGGAGCTGTTTTTT. Translation gives CASSEGTEPNTGELFF.

V gene TRBV7-9 combines with J gene TRBJ1-2; no clear D. Deletions cut 0 bases from V and 3 bases from J, with 8 bases between. Looked up from germline, CDR1 is SEHNR and CDR2 is FQNEAQ (reference sequence). The CDR3 contains 14 residues. CDR3 nucleotides: TGTGCCAGCAGCTTAGCGGCCAGCCACTATGGCTACACCTTC. Translation: CASSLAASHYGYTF.

The chain joins TRBV7-8 to TRBJ2-2, with 8 nucleotides matching TRBD1. The V segment lost 3 bases and the J segment 5 bases; nucleotides outside the gene matches: 2. The germline CDR1 and CDR2 sequences are SGHVS and FQNEAQ. The length of the CDR3 is 14 residues. As DNA, the CDR3 is TGTGCCAGCAGCTTCTGGACAGGGACCGGGGAGCTGTTTTTT. Residues: CASSFWTGTGELFF.